The source of this T cell receptor (beta chain) is a study of T cell changes during pregnancy in multiple sclerosis. Some clones are missing from TCRdb's copy, which holds only in-frame ones; the method was immunoSEQ multiplex PCR. The sample holds 15,000 to 20,000 clones, around 90% seen once. The germline CDR1 and CDR2 sequences are SGDLS and YYNGEE. There are 15 residues in the CDR3. Details on this clone: An end of the junction does not agree with germline; a read error may underlie this.

The V gene is TRBV9, the J gene TRBJ2-3; perhaps TRBD1 as D (6 bases). This sequence originates from a female donor in good health, enrolled as a control in a pregnancy study. The sequencing here drew on CD8+ T cells from peripheral blood mononuclear cells, taken after pregnancy. The CDR3 DNA sequence: TGTGCCAGCAGCGGGCAGGGGTTTAGCACAGATGCGCAGTATTTT. This codes for CASSGQGFSTDAQYF.